The sequence of this TCR beta chain was determined in a study of T-cell memory formation after mild COVID-19. Study-level results: Researchers could not confirm that second-wave clones peaking on day 37 targeted SARS-CoV-2. Memory cells collected pre-infection included some clones that later responded, suggesting cross-reactive memory joined. Clones which contracted sat mainly in CM and EM if CD4+, and in EMRA if CD8+.

V was trimmed by 3 bases and J by 10 bases, leaving 15 bases between them. CDR1 and CDR2 (germline): ENHRY, SYGVKD. This CDR3 is 13 amino acids long. TCRdb re-called the 5' RACE reads through MiXCR, storing one row per CDR3 protein. The table has about 200,000 distinct CDR3 sequences, around 8.8% seen once. As concerns this clonotype: Its antigen is unidentified.

The sequence came from a young man who had mild COVID-19 (a few samples of this study predate the infection). Cell type and time point are not known. The sequenced sample was PBMCs or a T cell subset sorted from them (not recorded which). The genes are TRBV10-3 and TRBJ1-1, with D uncertain. Here the CDR3 reads CAISEIIGNPAFF. In nucleotides, the CDR3 is TGTGCCATCAGTGAAATAATTGGGAATCCAGCTTTCTTT.